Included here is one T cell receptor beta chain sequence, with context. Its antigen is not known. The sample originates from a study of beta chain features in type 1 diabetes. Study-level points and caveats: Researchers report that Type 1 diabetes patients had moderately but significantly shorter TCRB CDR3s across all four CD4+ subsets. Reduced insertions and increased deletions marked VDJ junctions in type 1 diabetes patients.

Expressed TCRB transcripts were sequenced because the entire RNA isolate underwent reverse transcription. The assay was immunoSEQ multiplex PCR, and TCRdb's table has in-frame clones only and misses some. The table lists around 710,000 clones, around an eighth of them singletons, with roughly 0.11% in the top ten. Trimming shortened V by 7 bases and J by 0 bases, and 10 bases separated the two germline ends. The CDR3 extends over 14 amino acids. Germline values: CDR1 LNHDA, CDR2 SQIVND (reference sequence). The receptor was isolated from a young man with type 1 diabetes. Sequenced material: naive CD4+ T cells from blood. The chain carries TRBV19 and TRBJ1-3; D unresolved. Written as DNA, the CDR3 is TGTGCCAGTACCGCCGGGAGCTCTGGAAACACCATATATTTT. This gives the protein CASTAGSSGNTIYF.